This is a list of T cell receptor beta chains from one sample in a study of blood T cell repertoires in COVID-19. Assay used: immunoSEQ multiplex PCR; TCRdb lists only in-frame clones, some missing. The table includes 280,000 or so clones, 83% detected once. Sequencing was done on a sample of peripheral blood. Receptors originate from a woman in her fifties or sixties who had recovered from COVID-19. Each CDR3 is given with its conserved first and last residue. Fields, in order: CDR3 DNA, CDR3 protein, J gene, D gene, clone size, V gene. The D gene is left open where the match is weak. Not all rows give a size; the values are once, few, many and, for expanded clones, a class.

CDR3nt: TGTGCCAGCAGCCCTCGGCGGGTTTGGGAGGGGAGCTCCTACGAGCAGTACTTC
CDR3aa: CASSPRRVWEGSSYEQYF
j_gene: TRBJ2-7
d_gene: TRBD2
abundance: .
v_gene: TRBV6-2/TRBV6-3

CDR3nt: TGTGCCAGCAGCTTAGCCGAGGTGAGCTCCTACGAGCAGTACTTC
CDR3aa: CASSLAEVSSYEQYF
j_gene: TRBJ2-7
d_gene: .
abundance: .
v_gene: TRBV7-8

CDR3nt: TGTGCCAGCAGTGCCCCAGGGGTCAGTGGAAACACCATATATTTT
CDR3aa: CASSAPGVSGNTIYF
j_gene: TRBJ1-3
d_gene: .
abundance: .
v_gene: TRBV25-1

CDR3nt: TGTGCCAGCAGTCCACCGGGGGTCCACTCAAACTATGGCTACACCTTC
CDR3aa: CASSPPGVHSNYGYTF
j_gene: TRBJ1-2
d_gene: .
abundance: .
v_gene: TRBV6-2/TRBV6-3

CDR3nt: TGTGCCAGCAGCGGAGACCCCCGGACAGACAATGAAAAACTGTTTTTT
CDR3aa: CASSGDPRTDNEKLFF
j_gene: TRBJ1-4
d_gene: .
abundance: .
v_gene: TRBV9

CDR3nt: TGTGCCATCTCCCGGACAGACGATAACTATGGCTACACCTTC
CDR3aa: CAISRTDDNYGYTF
j_gene: TRBJ1-2
d_gene: .
abundance: .
v_gene: TRBV28

CDR3nt: TGTGCCAGCAGTGAAATCGGCAGGGCGGATGACTATGGCTACACCTTC
CDR3aa: CASSEIGRADDYGYTF
j_gene: TRBJ1-2
d_gene: .
abundance: .
v_gene: TRBV2

CDR3nt: TGTGCCAGTAGTATAGGGCCAGTCGAAGACACCATATATTTT
CDR3aa: CASSIGPVEDTIYF
j_gene: TRBJ1-3
d_gene: .
abundance: few
v_gene: TRBV19

CDR3nt: TGTGCCAGCAGAGCTCTTGGACAGGGCACAGATACGCAGTATTTT
CDR3aa: CASRALGQGTDTQYF
j_gene: TRBJ2-3
d_gene: TRBD1
abundance: .
v_gene: TRBV28

CDR3nt: TGTGCCAGCAGTTACTCTTCGGTTTACACCGGGGAGCTGTTTTTT
CDR3aa: CASSYSSVYTGELFF
j_gene: TRBJ2-2
d_gene: .
abundance: .
v_gene: TRBV6-5

CDR3nt: TGTGCCAGCAGTTTACGACAGGGGGCCTACAATGAGCAGTTCTTC
CDR3aa: CASSLRQGAYNEQFF
j_gene: TRBJ2-1
d_gene: TRBD1
abundance: .
v_gene: TRBV27

CDR3nt: TGTGCCAGCAGGGAGGTACAGGGTGCTTGGGGTGAAAAACTGTTTTTT
CDR3aa: CASREVQGAWGEKLFF
j_gene: TRBJ1-4
d_gene: .
abundance: .
v_gene: TRBV28

CDR3nt: TGTGCCAGCAGCGCGACAGACGGTCCCCGGGGGGAGCAGTACTTC
CDR3aa: CASSATDGPRGEQYF
j_gene: TRBJ2-7
d_gene: .
abundance: .
v_gene: TRBV9

CDR3nt: TGTGCCAGCAGCAATCAGGGGAGGGATGGCTACACCTTC
CDR3aa: CASSNQGRDGYTF
j_gene: TRBJ1-2
d_gene: .
abundance: .
v_gene: TRBV5-6

CDR3nt: TGTGCCTGGAGTTTTGGGACTAGCGGGGGCCCGGCGACCCAGTACTTC
CDR3aa: CAWSFGTSGGPATQYF
j_gene: TRBJ2-5
d_gene: TRBD2
abundance: .
v_gene: TRBV30

CDR3nt: TGTGCCACCTACTTTGGCGGGTATGGCTACACCTTC
CDR3aa: CATYFGGYGYTF
j_gene: TRBJ1-2
d_gene: .
abundance: .
v_gene: TRBV19

CDR3nt: TGTGCCAGCAGTGAAAATTATTGGGGAGCCGCAGATACGCAGTATTTT
CDR3aa: CASSENYWGAADTQYF
j_gene: TRBJ2-3
d_gene: .
abundance: .
v_gene: TRBV25-1

CDR3nt: TGTGCCAGTAGTATGCGGGGATACACTGAAGCTTTCTTT
CDR3aa: CASSMRGYTEAFF
j_gene: TRBJ1-1
d_gene: .
abundance: .
v_gene: TRBV19

CDR3nt: TGTGCCAGTAGGGTCCCCCGAAGAGGAAACACTGAAGCTTTCTTT
CDR3aa: CASRVPRRGNTEAFF
j_gene: TRBJ1-1
d_gene: .
abundance: few
v_gene: TRBV19

CDR3nt: TGTGCCATCAACCCAGTCGGGAGCTCCACAGATACGCAGTATTTT
CDR3aa: CAINPVGSSTDTQYF
j_gene: TRBJ2-3
d_gene: .
abundance: once
v_gene: TRBV10-3

CDR3nt: TGTGCCAGCAGCGAAGGGGGCCAAGAGACCCAGTACTTC
CDR3aa: CASSEGGQETQYF
j_gene: TRBJ2-5
d_gene: .
abundance: once
v_gene: TRBV9